This T cell receptor beta chain came from a study of CD8+ T cells in alopecia areata. Whole-study context: Patients in the treated group were given tofacitinib by mouth, 5 to 10 mg twice a day.

General study results and limits: Tofacitinib significantly lowered scalp clonality and expanded CD8+ clones among the top 100. As there was one nonresponder, how baseline CD8+ expansion relates to response remains uncertain.

CDR3 size: 16 residues. The germline gives CDR1 LGHNA, CDR2 YSLEER. Specified treatment: oral pan-JAK inhibitor, 5-10 mg twice daily. PBMCs yielded sorted CD4+ and CD8+ T cells. In its sample, this clone was seen once. Antigen: not known. Reverse transcribed after extraction, RNA yielded cDNA as the sequencing template. Produced via immunoSEQ multiplex PCR; TCRdb's table is partial and in-frame only. The sample records 110,000 to 150,000 clones, 82% being singletons. The sample in question was CD8+ T cells sorted from blood, obtained at week 4, from a patient treated with tofacitinib. J is TRBJ2-7 and V is TRBV4-3; TRBD2 aligns across 12 bases. Judging by the DNA end, TRBJ2-1 fits better; the J call may be wrong. This TCR was sampled from a human donor with alopecia areata. The CDR3 nucleotides are TGCGCCAGCAGCCAAGAACGGACTAGCGGGGACAATGAGCAGTTCTTC. Protein sequence: CASSQERTSGDNEQFF.